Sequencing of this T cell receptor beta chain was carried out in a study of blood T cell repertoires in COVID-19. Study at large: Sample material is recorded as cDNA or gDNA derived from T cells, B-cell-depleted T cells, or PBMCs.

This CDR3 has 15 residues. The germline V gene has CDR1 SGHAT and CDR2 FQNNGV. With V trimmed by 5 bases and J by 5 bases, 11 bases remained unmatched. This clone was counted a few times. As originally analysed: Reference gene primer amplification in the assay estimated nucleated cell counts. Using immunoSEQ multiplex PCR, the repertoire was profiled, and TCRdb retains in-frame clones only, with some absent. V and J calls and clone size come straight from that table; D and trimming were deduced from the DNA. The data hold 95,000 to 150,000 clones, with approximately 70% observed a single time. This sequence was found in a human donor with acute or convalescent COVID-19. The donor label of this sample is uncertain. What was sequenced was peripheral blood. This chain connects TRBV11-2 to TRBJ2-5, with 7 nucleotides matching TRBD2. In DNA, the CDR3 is TGTGCCAGCAGCCCAGCGGGGCTTCTGTGGGAGACCCAGTACTTC. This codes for CASSPAGLLWETQYF.